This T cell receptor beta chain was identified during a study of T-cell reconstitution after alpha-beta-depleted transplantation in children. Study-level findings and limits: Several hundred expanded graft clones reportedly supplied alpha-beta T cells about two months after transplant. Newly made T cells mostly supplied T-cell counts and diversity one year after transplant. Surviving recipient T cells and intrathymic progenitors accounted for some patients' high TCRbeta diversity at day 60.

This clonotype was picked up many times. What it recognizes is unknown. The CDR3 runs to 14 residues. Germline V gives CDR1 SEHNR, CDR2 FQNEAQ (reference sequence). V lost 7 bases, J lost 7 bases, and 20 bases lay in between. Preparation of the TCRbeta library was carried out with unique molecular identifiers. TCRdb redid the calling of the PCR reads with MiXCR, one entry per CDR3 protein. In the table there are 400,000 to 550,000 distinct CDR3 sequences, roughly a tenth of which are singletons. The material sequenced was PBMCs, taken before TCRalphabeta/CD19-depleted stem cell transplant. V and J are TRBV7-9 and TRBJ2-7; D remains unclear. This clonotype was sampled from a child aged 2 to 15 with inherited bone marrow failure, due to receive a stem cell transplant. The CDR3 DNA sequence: TGTGCCAGCACATCGAGTCCCCCCATAGGGGAGCAGTACTTC. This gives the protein CASTSSPPIGEQYF.